This TCR beta chain was profiled in a study of blood T cell repertoires in COVID-19 (dated by TCRdb to the early 2020s). Looking at the study overall: For ImmuneRACE Cohort 3, a participant was defined as recovered based on two consecutive negative NP/OP PCR tests, clearance by a healthcare professional, or resolution of symptoms. Samples from collaborators originated in the United States, Italy and Spain and spanned both the acute and convalescent phases of COVID-19. The material from the prospective study consisted of cDNA or gDNA derived from T cells, B-cell-depleted T cells, or PBMCs. Subjects who had been exposed to COVID-19, were actively infected with it, or had recovered from it provided the deeply sampled blood TCRbeta repertoires that made up the dataset. A freely available public database, intended as a resource for researchers studying the immune response to SARS-CoV-2, is where the repertoires were released. Samples were obtained from the ongoing ImmuneRACE study (first 160 participants) and from over 1,000 subjects provided by 6 global collaborators. The sample metadata nearly always contained a de-identified subject ID, COVID-19 status, age in years and sex. HLA class I and class II types, where available, came from metadata supplied by the sample provider rather than from assay-based typing. Here is what the overall study found, with its caveats: Clinical and demographic metadata were provided uncurated, with the amount varying by source and participant.

TCRbeta CDR3 regions were amplified from genomic DNA by means of the immunoSEQ Assay, a bias-controlled multiplex PCR. In the source study's methods: Within the assay, amplification of reference gene primers was used to estimate how many nucleated cells each sample contained. To quantify the absolute abundance of each unique TCRbeta CDR3 rearrangement, sequence reads were collapsed and filtered. For each sample, productive Simpson clonality was calculated as the square root of Simpson's diversity index across productive rearrangements. Not all clones reach the TCRdb copy of this immuneACCESS table, which keeps in-frame sequences only. Checked studies attribute under half of the gap to unresolved V genes and leave the rest unexplained. From that table come the V and J calls and clone size; the DNA was used to work out D and trimming. This sample holds 300,000 to 450,000 clones; more than 70% were observed only once. The ten largest clonotypes hold around 1.9% of the sample.

CDR1 SGHAT and CDR2 FQNNGV are derived from the germline V gene. From its cysteine to its phenylalanine, the CDR3 spans 14 amino acids. Kept here is only the CDR3 DNA, which spans 42 bases and is read in frame from base 1. The junction shows trimming of 5 bases on V and 1 base on J, plus 11 bases between the germline ends. Enrolling through a virtual design, the prospective study's participants ranged in age from roughly 18 to 89 years and lived across some 22 United States geographic areas. Cohort assignment in the prospective study relied on participant-reported clinical history from a screening survey and a study questionnaire. Mobile phlebotomists in the prospective study collected whole blood, serum and a nasopharyngeal or oropharyngeal swab from every participant. Additional blood draws and questionnaires over an approximately 2-month period could optionally be provided by prospective study participants. Before DNA extraction, prospective study blood samples were shipped either frozen or at room temperature.

With respect to this clone: Its antigen has not been determined. No clone much larger than this one lies a single base away; base qualities are absent.

This sequence originates from a man aged 35-49 years in a cohort exposed to, infected with or recovered from COVID-19 (not recorded which). The source material was PBMCs or T cells enriched from blood (not recorded which). The chain uses TRBV11-2 and TRBJ1-2; the D gene assignment is ambiguous. The DNA reads TGTGCCAGCAGCGGACTTTGGAGTAACTATGGCTACACCTTC. Translated, it gives CASSGLWSNYGYTF. Beyond the CDR3, the reference TRBV11-2 and TRBJ1-2 genes provide the residues; the full variable domain reads: EAGVAQSPRYKIIEKRQSVAFWCNPISGHATLYWYQQILGQGPKLLIQFQNNGVVDDSQLPKDRFSAERLKGVDSTLKIQPAKLEDSAVYLCASSGLWSNYGYTFGSGTRLTVV.